This entry is about one T cell receptor (beta chain). No antigen is known for it. At one boundary the junction diverges from the germline segment, which might be a read error. RNA transcripts were the template for amplifying TCR beta CDR3 regions. HTBI primers drove first-round RT-PCR of the TCR CDR3. TCRdb re-analysed the multiplex PCR reads in MiXCR, keeping a single row per CDR3 protein. The top ten hold roughly 19% of the sample, which has roughly 570,000 distinct CDR3 sequences, around 42% seen once. The data stem from a study of T cells in Graves' hyperthyroidism and ophthalmopathy. General observations from the study: From stable hyperthyroidism, ophthalmopathy was separated by a 13 V-J model. The model foresaw ophthalmopathy a median roughly 6 months prior to onset.

This TCR was sampled from an adult woman with Graves' disease, either hyperthyroidism or ophthalmopathy (not recorded which). The sample was peripheral blood or thyroid tissue (not recorded which).

DNA of the CDR3: TGTACCAGCAGAGAATTGACCAGCTCCTACGAGCAGTACTTC. This codes for CTSRELTSSYEQYF. The genes are TRBV2 and TRBJ2-7; D call uncertain. The CDR3 consists of 14 residues. Germline V gene sequence: CDR1 SNHLY, CDR2 FYNNEI.